This TCR beta chain was sequenced during a study of post-analysis software for immune sequencing data. At the level of the study: Several disease courses (relapsing-remitting, secondary progressive and progressive-relapsing) of multiple sclerosis were included.

Whole-study findings and limits: Diversity measured as normalized Chao1 was significantly lower in multiple sclerosis patients than in controls. Co-batched samples clustered tightly together by F measure. Comparison of patients with controls showed roughly five TRBV segments more frequent in patients, TRBV5-6, TRBV5-1 and TRBV20-1 among them.

Unique molecular identifiers were present in the TCR beta cDNA libraries. The T cell input of roughly 0.95 to 10 million gave a few hundred thousand cDNA molecules. TCRdb reanalysed the PCR reads using MiXCR and keeps one entry per CDR3 protein. The table records about 820,000 distinct CDR3 sequences, under 70% of them present only once. The V and J ends lost 0 bases and 4 bases, in that order; junction bases with no gene match: 7. The germline gives CDR1 SGHRS, CDR2 YFSETQ. This CDR3 is built from 16 residues. This clonotype was seen only a few times. Its antigen is not known. The TCR sequence derives from a girl between 10 and 17 years old with multiple sclerosis. Sequenced material: blood. This chain connects TRBV5-1 to TRBJ2-3, with 8 bases fitting TRBD1. The CDR3 DNA reads as TGCGCCAGCAGCTTGGGGTCAGGGGGCTTCGCAGATACGCAGTATTTT. Residues: CASSLGSGGFADTQYF.